This T cell receptor (beta chain) was identified in a study of early T cells in non-severe SARS-CoV-2 infection. The overall study: Unpaired chains resulted from sequencing bulk RNA of unsorted whole blood.

CDR3 length: 14 residues. V was shortened by 1 base and J by 1 base, with 8 bases between the two germline ends. Germline-derived CDR1 and CDR2 are SGHRS and YFSETQ. Individually, cDNA molecules had unique molecular identifiers attached to them. MiXCR was run by TCRdb on the 5' RACE reads, yielding one entry per CDR3 protein. Counted here are 20,000 to 25,000 distinct CDR3 sequences, around 5% occurring once; the ten biggest clones make up around 10%. This clonotype was observed a few times. The chain recombines TRBV5-1 with TRBJ1-1, with no clear D. The sequenced sample consisted of whole blood. The receptor comes from an adult who was a healthcare worker with PCR-confirmed SARS-CoV-2 infection or an uninfected control (not recorded which). This CDR3 reads CASSLLSTNTEAFF. In DNA form, the CDR3 reads TGCGCCAGCAGCTTGCTTTCGACGAACACTGAAGCTTTCTTT.